The source of this TCR beta chain is a study of identical twins. Details on this clonotype: Its antigen remains unidentified. It may be a read error: a sequence one base away is much more abundant.

In germline, CDR1 is SGHRS, CDR2 YFSETQ. Losses at the gene ends were 9 bases for V and 8 bases for J; bases not matched to a gene: 15. The CDR3 loop spans 15 amino acids. General study findings and limits: Partial confounding of zero-insertion analyses by invariant MAIT and iNKT cells was possible.

Everyone who donated was a healthy Caucasian. Each cDNA held unique molecular identifiers, and template switching gave it a universal primer site. TCRdb used MiXCR to reprocess the 5' RACE reads, holding one entry per CDR3 protein. The repertoire holds 400,000 to 500,000 distinct CDR3 sequences, with about 18% as singletons. This chain links TRBV5-1 with TRBJ1-4; the match to TRBD1 covers 8 bases. Sequenced input: naive T cells sorted from blood. The origin of this receptor is a man between 50 and 59 years old in good health. In DNA form, the CDR3 reads TGCGCCACCAGGTCAGGGGGCCACTCGGGGGAAAAACTGTTTTTT. It encodes CATRSGGHSGEKLFF.